The 23 T cell receptor beta chains listed next were all sequenced from one sample in a study of response to subunit inactivated influenza vaccine. TCRdb reprocessed the RT-PCR reads via MiXCR and lists one record per CDR3 protein. The sample records about 780,000 distinct CDR3 sequences, around a sixth being singletons. Sequenced material: PBMCs from blood, taken 4 to 6 days after vaccination. These receptors were collected from a man aged 50-60 years who received an inactivated influenza vaccine.

The V call is TRBV11-3, the J call TRBJ2-3, with D possibly matching TRBD2 (6 bases). In germline, CDR1 is SGHNT, CDR2 YENEEA. The CDR3 extends over 15 amino acids. V dropped 5 bases and J dropped 4 bases, with 16 bases sitting between them. In DNA, the CDR3 is TGTGCCAGCAGCCCCCCGGGTCCGGGGGCAGATACGCAGTATTTT. Translation: CASSPPGPGADTQYF. Using reference TRBV11-3 and TRBJ2-3 for the parts outside the CDR3, the full variable domain is EAGVVQSPRYKIIEKKQPVAFWCNPISGHNTLYWYLQNLGQGPELLIRYENEEAVDDSQLPKDRFSAERLKGVDSTLKIQPAELGDSAVYLCASSPPGPGADTQYFGPGTRLTVL.

V and J are TRBV12-3 or TRBV12-4 and TRBJ1-2, with TRBD1 identical over 7 bases. V was clipped by 3 bases and J by 0 bases; unmatched bases: 10. CDR3 length: 17 amino acids. The CDR3 loop reads CASSFRQGGFTNYGYTF. The CDR3 coding sequence is TGTGCCAGCAGTTTTCGCCAGGGGGGTTTTACTAACTATGGCTACACCTTC.

This clonotype occurred many times. The chain has TRBV29-1 and TRBJ2-5, with TRBD1 as a possible D gene (6 bases). V was cut by 3 bases and J by 5 bases, with 10 bases left in between. Germline CDR1 SQVTM, CDR2 ANQGSEA. The CDR3 sequence is 12 residues long. CDR3 amino acids: CSVDFRGETQYF. DNA for the CDR3: TGCAGCGTTGATTTTAGGGGGGAGACCCAGTACTTC.

The J gene is TRBJ2-2, the V gene TRBV20-1; TRBD2 aligns across 9 bases. The trim removed 0 bases at V and 6 bases at J, leaving 11 bases unmatched. This CDR3 region has 17 residues. Germline CDR1 reads DFQATT; CDR2 reads SNEGSKA (reference sequence). The chain's CDR3 is CSARDISGRSLAGELFF. CDR3 nucleotide sequence: TGCAGTGCTAGAGATATAAGCGGGAGGAGTCTAGCCGGGGAGCTGTTTTTT.

The table lists this clonotype with a few counts. This chain uses TRBV20-1 with TRBJ1-2, with 7 bases aligning to TRBD1. The CDR3 is made up of 15 amino acids. J gave up 3 bases and V 0 bases, and 7 bases lay outside the gene matches. Germline V gene lookup returns CDR1 DFQATT and CDR2 SNEGSKA (reference sequence). CDR3 in amino acids: CSARDYQGGDYGYTF. The CDR3, as DNA: TGCAGTGCTAGAGATTACCAGGGGGGGGACTATGGCTACACCTTC.

This chain joins TRBV4-2 and TRBJ2-2; a weak D match, TRBD2 (5 bases). With 1 base removed from V and 5 bases from J, the gap between germline ends came to 14 bases. Germline V lookup: CDR1 LGHNA, CDR2 YNFKEQ. This CDR3 region has 16 residues. The chain's CDR3 is CASSQVWLARTGELFF. The CDR3 nucleotides read TGTGCCAGCAGCCAAGTCTGGCTAGCACGGACCGGGGAGCTGTTTTTT.

Many counts were recorded for this clonotype. CDR3 nucleotides: TGTGCCAGCAGCTTATCAGATACGCAGTATTTT. Protein product: CASSLSDTQYF. The chain carries TRBV7-9 and TRBJ2-3, with D unclear. V lost 2 bases and J lost 4, with 1 base in between. This CDR3 is built from 11 residues. Germline V gene lookup returns CDR1 SEHNR and CDR2 FQNEAQ (reference sequence).

V is TRBV9 and J is TRBJ2-5, with unresolved D. Trimming shortened V by 2 bases and J by 7 bases, and 12 bases separated the two germline ends. The CDR3 extends over 13 amino acids. Germline V gene sequence: CDR1 SGDLS, CDR2 YYNGEE. The chain's CDR3 is CASSVVTKRTQYF. Written as DNA, the CDR3 is TGTGCCAGCAGCGTGGTTACAAAAAGGACCCAGTACTTC.

This clonotype was found a few times. This chain links TRBV20-1 with TRBJ2-1; D may be TRBD1 or TRBD2 (5 bases each). Germline-derived CDR1 and CDR2 are DFQATT and SNEGSKA (reference sequence). The CDR3 is 14 amino acids. V was shortened by 5 bases and J by 2 bases, with 13 bases between the two germline ends. This chain's CDR3 is CSAGGGPTYNEQFF. CDR3 nucleotides: TGCAGTGCTGGGGGTGGGCCCACCTACAATGAGCAGTTCTTC.

The rearrangement links TRBV7-8 to TRBJ2-1; no firm D call. The germline V gene has CDR1 SGHVS and CDR2 FQNEAQ. The germline V and J ends were trimmed by 1 base and 8 bases, with 18 bases remaining between them. The CDR3 has 16 residues. The CDR3 is CASSLGISAPAHEQFF. The CDR3 DNA follows: TGTGCCAGCAGCTTAGGTATCTCGGCCCCCGCCCATGAGCAGTTCTTC.

The chain employs TRBV5-1 and TRBJ1-1; D is uncertain. V was pared by 5 bases and J by 1 base, with 12 bases between. The V gene's germline CDR1 is SGHRS and CDR2 YFSETQ. The CDR3 is made up of 14 amino acids. Here the CDR3 reads CASSITTPNTEAFF. The DNA of the CDR3 is TGCGCCAGCAGTATTACTACACCGAACACTGAAGCTTTCTTT.

The chain employs TRBV5-1 and TRBJ2-1, with 12 nucleotides matching TRBD2. Per germline, CDR1 SGHRS and CDR2 YFSETQ. V shed 2 bases, J shed 5 bases, and the junction held 11 bases outside the gene matches. The CDR3 contains 18 residues. CDR3 region: CASSLGTAGTSGHNEQFF. The CDR3 DNA follows: TGCGCCAGCAGCTTAGGGACAGCCGGGACTAGCGGGCACAATGAGCAGTTCTTC.

The genes are TRBV9 and TRBJ2-3, with D perhaps matching TRBD1 or TRBD2 (5 bases each). Trimming removed 4 bases from V and 0 bases from J, with 12 bases in between. The CDR3 consists of 15 residues. CDR1 is SGDLS and CDR2 is YYNGEE in the germline V gene. The CDR3 loop reads CASSNRDGSTDTQYF. CDR3 in DNA: TGTGCCAGCAGCAACCGGGACGGCAGCACAGATACGCAGTATTTT.

This clonotype was counted only a few times. This sequence joins TRBV12-3 or TRBV12-4 and TRBJ1-4; D remains ambiguous. V shed 5 bases and J shed 8 bases, with 6 bases lying between them. CDR3 length equals 11 residues. This chain's CDR3 is CASSPREKLFF. The CDR3 DNA follows: TGTGCCAGCAGTCCGCGGGAAAAACTGTTTTTT.

With respect to this clonotype: This may stem from a read error, because a much larger clone lies one nucleotide away. Because it lacks the conserved phenylalanine or tryptophan at the end, this CDR3 is likely a read error. The V and J genes are TRBV29-1 and TRBJ2-5, with D uncertain. The germline CDR1 and CDR2 sequences are SQVTM and ANQGSEA. The CDR3 consists of 13 residues. With 3 bases removed from V and 1 base from J, the gap between germline ends came to 9 bases. In DNA, the CDR3 is TGCAGCGTTGAGCGGAACTCCCAAGAGACCCAGTACTAC. Translating it yields CSVERNSQETQYY.

This clonotype turned up a few times. The chain links TRBV7-9 to TRBJ1-2, with 7 positions matching TRBD1. CDR1 and CDR2 (germline): SEHNR, FQNEAQ (reference sequence). The J segment lost 8 bases and the V segment lost 2 bases, leaving 2 bases of the junction unmatched. This CDR3 comprises 12 residues. DNA for the CDR3: TGTGCCAGCAGCTTACAGGGGGGAGGCTACACCTTC. This codes for CASSLQGGGYTF.

V usage is TRBV6-1 and J usage is TRBJ2-7, with 9 bases that match TRBD1. The CDR3 covers 15 residues. CDR1 and CDR2 from the germline V gene are MNHNS and SASEGT. V lost 8 bases and J lost 0; bases outside the gene matches: 8. The CDR3 sequence: CASRSWTGVSYEQYF. CDR3 DNA sequence: TGTGCCAGCCGATCATGGACAGGGGTCTCCTACGAGCAGTACTTC.

This clonotype was observed a few times. This chain joins TRBV10-3 and TRBJ2-7; TRBD1 matches 7 bases. J was trimmed by 6 bases and V by 6 bases; bases with no gene match: 8. The V gene's germline CDR1 is ENHRY and CDR2 SYGVKD. The CDR3 length is 13 residues. This CDR3 is CAIRVEGATEQYF. CDR3 nucleotide sequence: TGTGCCATCAGGGTCGAGGGGGCGACCGAGCAGTACTTC.

This clonotype has ten or more counts. V gene TRBV7-2 combines with J gene TRBJ2-7, with D perhaps TRBD2 (6 bases). Germline values: CDR1 SGHTA, CDR2 FQGNSA. The CDR3 contains 14 residues. The germline V and J ends were trimmed by 0 bases and 3 bases, with 9 bases remaining between them. This chain's CDR3 is CASSLAAGNYEQYF. Written as DNA, the CDR3 is TGTGCCAGCAGCTTAGCTGCGGGAAACTACGAGCAGTACTTC.

This clonotype was counted a few times. This sequence joins TRBV5-1 and TRBJ1-1, with D possibly TRBD1 on 5 matching bases. CDR3 size: 14 residues. V lost 2 bases and J lost 1, with 9 bases in between. Germline V gene sequence: CDR1 SGHRS, CDR2 YFSETQ. The CDR3 sequence is CASSFGATNTEAFF. The CDR3 DNA sequence: TGCGCCAGCAGCTTTGGGGCGACGAACACTGAAGCTTTCTTT.

The V and J genes are TRBV6-2 or TRBV6-3 and TRBJ2-7; D unclear. Germline-derived CDR1 and CDR2 are MNHEY and SVGEGT. Trimming stripped 0 bases from V and 6 bases from J, with 6 bases between. The CDR3 has 12 amino acids. DNA for the CDR3: TGTGCCAGCAGTTACTCGTTTCGCGAGCAGTACTTC. Protein product: CASSYSFREQYF.

The chain links TRBV5-1 to TRBJ1-1; 9 bases are shared with TRBD1. The CDR3 consists of 15 residues. The germline gives CDR1 SGHRS, CDR2 YFSETQ. J lost 5 bases, V lost 2 bases, and 7 bases had no gene match. The CDR3 sequence: CASSFTGDRATEAFF. DNA of the CDR3: TGCGCCAGCAGCTTCACAGGGGACAGGGCTACTGAAGCTTTCTTT.

The rearrangement uses TRBV7-2 and TRBJ2-7; D is unresolved. Germline assignment: CDR1 SGHTA and CDR2 FQGNSA. The V gene lost 5 bases and the J gene lost 1 base, with 9 bases spanning the gap. The CDR3 runs 13 residues. The DNA for the CDR3 is TGTGCCAGCAGCAAAAGGGCATCCTACGAGCAGTACTTC. Protein sequence: CASSKRASYEQYF.